This T cell receptor (beta chain) is drawn from a study of shared clonotypes between healthy human individuals (dated by TCRdb to 2020 to 2022). Context from the whole study: The cohort included a few men and a couple of women between 18 and 49 years of age. For each donor, CD4 naive and CD4 memory were each given three plates, CD8 naive was given two plates, and CD8 memory was given one plate. Per donor, leukapheresis produced somewhere between about 0.8 and 9 billion PBMCs. The study deeply sequenced blood TCR repertoires of about 5 healthy adults to estimate repertoire size and the extent of clonotype sharing between individuals. To increase sequencing depth and limit assay-specific biases, TCR repertoire library preparation and sequencing were carried out by different laboratories using diverse techniques.

Using the deep immunoSEQ assay, multiplex PCR amplified TCR CDR3 regions from genomic DNA. Genomic DNA extracted from each cell subset was distributed evenly over all wells of several immunoSEQ 96-well plates, and each plate served as one replicate. For sorted subsets, each replicate PCR was loaded with about 0.2 ug genomic DNA, equivalent to some 31,000 T cell genomes. Purified libraries were quantified with a Qubit 3.0 fluorometer, sized on a Bioanalyzer 2100, and re-quantified with the KAPA Library Quantification kit. Every immunoSEQ 96-well plate was sequenced on a dedicated single-read 150-cycle Illumina NextSeq 550 flow cell. As for the original processing: Because the immunoSEQ output held only junctional sequences and lacked quality scores, the filtering could not match the filtering applied to full-length reads. To assign V/J genes and CDR3, sequences were annotated using PyIR, a Python wrapper for IgBLAST v1.9, with IMGT germline references. Reads were filtered out if the reads had weak V/J assignments (E-value above 1e-6), no CDR3, stop codons, out-of-frame junctions, or ambiguous translated residues. V3J clonotypes were defined as sequences sharing the same inferred V gene, J gene, and CDR3 amino acid sequence. Percentage overlap between repertoires was calculated by dividing the number of shared unique clonotypes by the size of the smaller repertoire. Richness of each repertoire was evaluated using RTK rarefaction, the Chao1 estimator, and Recon v2.1 estimates of unobserved clonotypes. Generation probabilities were computed with OLGA for all TCRbeta clonotypes obtained by the gDNA method from four donors. TCRdb's version of the immuneACCESS table is confined to in-frame rearrangements and falls short of the full clone set. An unresolved V gene accounts for under half of the shortfall where checked; the remainder is of unknown origin. The V and J calls and clone size were taken over from that table, and D and trimming were inferred from the DNA. The sample data list roughly 2.6 million clones, and about 92% of these were observed just once. The biggest ten clones account for around 0.14% of the sample.

The donors were healthy, HIV-negative adults with no recently reported acute infections or vaccinations. Every donor was a Caucasian adult residing in Nashville, Tennessee, USA. CD4+ T cells were enriched by magnetic negative selection, after which naive cells were positively selected on CD45RA and the negative fraction was taken as the memory subset. After blood collection by leukapheresis, PBMCs were isolated using Ficoll-Histopaque density gradient centrifugation and then cryopreserved in the vapor phase of liquid nitrogen. Analytical flow cytometry was used to check the purity and quantity of each magnetically sorted T cell population. From each sorted fraction, genomic DNA was isolated and quantified by UV absorbance on a Nanodrop 2000c. Worth noting for this clone: Its antigen remains undetermined. Per-base qualities were not stored, and no clone one base away is much larger. The same CDR3 is also encoded by other DNA sequences in this sample.

Broader findings and caveats from the paper: Across a handful of donors, around 5% of naive CD4, 3% to 4% of naive CD8, about 2.3% of memory CD4, and under 0.45% of memory CD8 clonotypes were shared. Naive subsets generally had larger estimated clonotype richness than memory subsets. Based on pairwise subsampling, the degree of clonotype sharing among donors was expected to be affected by sequencing depth. Clonotypes shared by all four sorted-subset donors showed higher generation probabilities than non-shared clonotypes. Rarefaction of sorted-subset datasets indicated incomplete sequencing despite the large sequencing depth. Sampling was restricted to blood, and TCR repertoires in tissues likely differ from the TCR repertoires found in blood. Because the study included a small number of donors, the genetic and exposure-history diversity represented was limited.

The sequenced material came from naive CD4+ T cells sorted from blood. The cell subset or site label of this sample denotes: CD45RA+ positively selected. This receptor was taken from a man between 18 and 35 years old in good health.

The CDR3 in this case is CASSPEGGNQPQHF. DNA sequence: TGCGCCAGCAGCCCGGAGGGGGGCAATCAGCCCCAGCATTTT. Recombination joined TRBV5-1 with TRBJ1-5; the D gene is perhaps TRBD1, on 6 matching bases. Including the terminal cysteine and phenylalanine, the CDR3 comprises 14 residues. The sequence is cut down to CDR3 DNA, 42 bases in frame from base 1. CDR1 and CDR2 are drawn from the germline V gene: SGHRS, YFSETQ. V is cut by 4 bases and J by 2 bases, and the space between the germline ends is 10 bases.